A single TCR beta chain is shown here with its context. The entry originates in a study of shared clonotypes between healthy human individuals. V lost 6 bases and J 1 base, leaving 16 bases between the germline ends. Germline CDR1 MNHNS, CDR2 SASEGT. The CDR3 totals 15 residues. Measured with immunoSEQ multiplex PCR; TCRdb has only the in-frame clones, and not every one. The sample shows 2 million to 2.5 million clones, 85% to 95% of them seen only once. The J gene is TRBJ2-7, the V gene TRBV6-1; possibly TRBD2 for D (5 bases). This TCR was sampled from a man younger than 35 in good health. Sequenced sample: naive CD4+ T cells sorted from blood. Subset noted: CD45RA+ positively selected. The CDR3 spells CASSNGKIGSYEQYF. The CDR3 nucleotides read TGTGCCAGCAGCAACGGGAAGATTGGGTCCTACGAGCAGTACTTC.